The present T cell receptor beta chain was sequenced within a study of CD8+CD57+ T cells in acquired aplastic anemia. Study details: Each DNA sample taken from sorted CD4+ and CD8+ cells came to approximately 3 ug on average. Study-wide findings and caveats: In common between the patients and the controls were nearly 30 CD8+ CDR3 sequences.

CDR3 and TCR beta VDJ profiling relied on a genomic DNA template. One entry per CDR3 protein results from TCRdb running MiXCR on the reads. There are 130,000 or so distinct CDR3 sequences in the sample; 50% to 60% occur only once, and roughly 30% lies in the top ten. As concerns this clonotype: What it recognizes is unknown.

V gave up 6 bases and J gave up 6 bases; unmatched junction bases: 10. Germline lookup yields CDR1 SNHLY and CDR2 FYNNEI. This CDR3 contains 15 residues. All patients picked for sequencing had shown, by flow cytometry, an expansion of CD8+CD57+ cells. The sequence was obtained from a human donor with aplastic anemia. V gene TRBV2 combines with J gene TRBJ1-5, with TRBD1 identical over 8 bases. The sequencing input was sorted CD4+, CD8+, or CD8+CD57+ T cells (not recorded which) from PBMCs. This CDR3 is CASSPLGQGIQPQHF. In DNA, the CDR3 is TGTGCCAGCAGCCCTCTAGGACAGGGAATTCAGCCCCAGCATTTT.